These T cell receptor beta chains were read from a single sample in a study of blood T cell repertoires in COVID-19. TCRdb's copy holds only in-frame clones and misses some; the assay was immunoSEQ multiplex PCR. Altogether 150,000 to 200,000 clones are present, 80% to 95% being singletons, with the ten largest covering 2%. The specimen was peripheral blood. These receptors came from an older woman with COVID-19, enrolled during active disease. Both conserved end residues are part of each CDR3. A D gene is named only where the DNA matches it firmly.

TRBV5-1	TRBJ2-3	.	CASSLAGGSTDTQYF
TRBV10-3	TRBJ2-7	.	CAISESTNYEQYF
TRBV4-1	TRBJ1-2	.	CASSQNAGGVGYTF
TRBV7-2	TRBJ1-4	.	CASSPKAAEGGEKLFF
TRBV7-9	TRBJ1-2	TRBD1	CASSFRDRIFYGYTF
TRBV6-5	TRBJ1-2	.	CASSYDSFYGYTF
TRBV5-4	TRBJ2-7	.	CASSLSKGNYEQYF
TRBV19	TRBJ1-2	.	CASSILGGGYTF
TRBV19	TRBJ1-5	.	CASRGEVSNQPQHF
TRBV19	TRBJ2-1	.	CASSISGQATNEQFF
TRBV4-3	TRBJ2-4	.	CASSPQPQGGKNIQYF
TRBV5-4	TRBJ2-1	TRBD1	CASSLVGRGRLFSYNEQFF
TRBV9	TRBJ1-3	.	CASSVDPGSGNTIYF
TRBV2	TRBJ1-5	TRBD1	CASTTGDGPQHF
TRBV4-2	TRBJ2-3	TRBD2	CASSLYRLAGATGEDTQYF